The 21 T cell receptor beta chains in this list originate from one sample, sequenced in a study of blood T cells in healthy people across ages. The second PCR ran about 6 to 12 cycles with a sample-barcoded 5' primer and J-beta primers. TCRdb recomputed calls from the 5' RACE reads with MiXCR, one row per CDR3 protein. The top ten clones hold around 50% of a sample with a few hundred thousand distinct CDR3 sequences, roughly half of them seen once. Sequencing was done on a sample of blood. These receptors originate from a man in his sixties in good health.

This clonotype was observed a handful of times. This rearrangement joins TRBV4-1 to TRBJ2-3; D possibly uses TRBD1 or TRBD2 (6 bases each). Germline loops: CDR1 MGHRA, CDR2 YSYEKL. V lost 0 bases to trimming and J lost 3 bases, with 22 bases between them. The CDR3 totals 19 residues. The DNA for the CDR3 is TGCGCCAGCAGCCAAGAAGGGGGTGGAGGAGGGGGAACGACAGATACGCAGTATTTT. Translated, it gives CASSQEGGGGGGTTDTQYF.

Points on this clonotype: This clone may be a read error of a much larger clone one base away. The chain combines TRBV7-9 with TRBJ2-1; D possibly matches TRBD1 or TRBD2 (5 bases each). Germline V gene lookup returns CDR1 SEHNR and CDR2 FQNEAQ (reference sequence). This CDR3 region has 12 residues. The CDR3 spells CSSSHWGNEQFF. In DNA, the CDR3 is TGTTCCAGCAGTCATTGGGGGAATGAGCAGTTCTTC.

This chain links TRBV7-9 with TRBJ1-2; weak D call: TRBD1 (5 bases). Germline V gene data show CDR1 as SEHNR and CDR2 as FQNEAQ (reference sequence). The CDR3 is made up of 13 amino acids. V was trimmed by 5 bases and J by 4 bases, leaving 11 bases between them. The CDR3 reads CASSQGQGYGYTF. The CDR3 bases are TGTGCCAGCAGCCAGGGTCAGGGCTATGGCTACACCTTC.

This clonotype was counted between two and nine times. The chain uses TRBV29-1 and TRBJ2-7; the D is unclear. CDR1 and CDR2 from the germline V gene are SQVTM and ANQGSEA. The CDR3 runs to 10 residues. V was clipped by 3 bases and J by 6 bases, with 6 bases between them. The CDR3 DNA reads as TGCAGCGTTGAGGTGGGCGAGCAGTACTTC. Translating gives CSVEVGEQYF.

A word on this clonotype: The junction departs from germline at one end; a sequencing error may be responsible. The gene calls are TRBV6-6 and TRBJ2-1; tentatively, D is TRBD2 (7 bases). This CDR3 contains 15 residues. The germline gives CDR1 MNHNY, CDR2 SVGAGI (reference sequence). The CDR3 DNA is TGTGCCAGCAGTTATACGGGGGGCTCCTACAATAAGCAGTTCTTC. It translates to CASSYTGGSYNKQFF.

The V gene is TRBV23-1, the J gene TRBJ2-3; TRBD1 aligns across 7 bases. TRBV23-1 qualifies as an ORF whose function is uncertain. Losses at the gene ends were 6 bases for V and 2 bases for J; bases not matched to a gene: 8. The CDR3 runs 15 residues. This CDR3 reads CASSQRTGVTDTQYF. CDR3 nucleotide sequence: TGCGCCAGCAGCCAACGCACAGGGGTCACAGATACGCAGTATTTT.

This clonotype appeared a few times. V is TRBV20-1 and J is TRBJ2-7; TRBD1 aligns across 12 bases. Trimming at V came to 0 bases and at J to 5 bases, leaving 5 bases not matched to a gene. The V gene's germline CDR1 is DFQATT and CDR2 SNEGSKA (reference sequence). This CDR3 has 15 amino acids. The CDR3 DNA follows: TGCAGTGCTAGAGATCCGGGACAGGGGGCCCACGAGCAGTACTTC. It specifies CSARDPGQGAHEQYF.

The chain recombines TRBV4-3 with TRBJ2-3; D is undetermined. Trimming shortened V by 0 bases and J by 3 bases, and 7 bases separated the two germline ends. The CDR3 has 14 amino acids. Germline CDR1 LGHNA, CDR2 YSLEER. The DNA of the CDR3 is TGCGCCAGCAGCCAAGATTATTCGACAGATACGCAGTATTTT. It encodes CASSQDYSTDTQYF.

The chain carries TRBV25-1 and TRBJ2-4; 11 positions match TRBD1. The closer fit of TRBJ2-7 to the DNA end suggests the J call may be wrong. In germline, CDR1 is MGHDK, CDR2 SYGVNS. The CDR3 runs 15 residues. The CDR3 coding sequence is TGTGCCAGCAGTGAATCCGGGACAGGGGGCTACGAGCAGTACTTC. Translated, it gives CASSESGTGGYEQYF.

V and J are TRBV24-1 and TRBJ1-1, with 10 positions matching TRBD1. The germline gives CDR1 KGHDR, CDR2 SFDVKD. The junction had 10 bases not matched to a gene; V was cut back by 9 bases and J by 4 bases. The CDR3 runs 15 residues. The CDR3 spells CATEGSDRGRTEAFF. The CDR3 DNA follows: TGTGCCACCGAGGGGTCTGACAGGGGGCGCACTGAAGCTTTCTTT.

This chain joins TRBV9 and TRBJ2-1, with 7 bases fitting TRBD2. After removal of 1 base from V and 3 bases from J, the junction contained 4 bases not matched to a gene. The CDR3 spans 15 residues. CDR1 is SGDLS, CDR2 YYNGEE, per germline. DNA for the CDR3: TGTGCCAGCAGCGTAACCCTAGCGGTCTACAATGAGCAGTTCTTC. It yields the protein CASSVTLAVYNEQFF.

The rearrangement uses TRBV5-1 and TRBJ2-5, with 12 bases that match TRBD2. The J call may be faulty, since TRBJ2-7 better matches the DNA end. CDR1 is SGHRS and CDR2 is YFSETQ in the germline V gene. CDR3 length: 16 amino acids. This CDR3 reads CASSPGLAGPSNEQYF. As DNA, the CDR3 is TGCGCCAGCAGCCCCGGACTAGCGGGGCCCTCGAACGAGCAGTACTTC.

J is TRBJ2-1 and V is TRBV4-3; D might be TRBD2 (6 bases). Germline V gene data show CDR1 as LGHNA and CDR2 as YSLEER. V was clipped by 3 bases and J by 7 bases, with 13 bases between them. This CDR3 is built from 14 residues. CDR3 region: CASSQGGPLNEQFF. The CDR3 bases are TGCGCCAGCAGCCAGGGAGGTCCTTTGAATGAGCAGTTCTTC.

The J gene is TRBJ2-2, the V gene TRBV7-3; TRBD2 matches at 12 bases. CDR1 and CDR2 (germline): SGHTA, FQGTGA. The V segment lost 5 bases and the J segment 2 bases; nucleotides outside the gene matches: 9. The length of the CDR3 is 18 residues. DNA of the CDR3: TGTGCCAGCAGCCGCCAACCCGGACTAGCGGGAAACACCGGGGAGCTGTTTTTT. Translation: CASSRQPGLAGNTGELFF.

This clonotype turned up a few times. This chain joins TRBV20-1 and TRBJ2-3; 8 nucleotides agree with TRBD2. V was pared by 1 base and J by 3 bases, with 6 bases of the junction left unmatched. The CDR3 loop spans 15 amino acids. The germline V gene has CDR1 DFQATT and CDR2 SNEGSKA (reference sequence). CDR3: CSARGERGLTDTQYF. The CDR3 DNA sequence: TGCAGTGCTAGAGGCGAGCGGGGGTTGACAGATACGCAGTATTTT.

The chain is built from TRBV29-1 and TRBJ2-3; TRBD2 aligns across 14 bases. The CDR3 is made up of 16 amino acids. V lost 6 bases and J lost 5; bases outside the gene matches: 10. Per germline, CDR1 SQVTM and CDR2 ANQGSEA. The CDR3 bases are TGCAGCGTCGCTGGACTAGCGGGGGGCAGGGGAGATACGCAGTATTTT. Residues: CSVAGLAGGRGDTQYF.

The chain employs TRBV20-1 and TRBJ2-3; 7 positions agree with TRBD1. Per the germline V gene, CDR1 is DFQATT and CDR2 is SNEGSKA (reference sequence). CDR3 length equals 12 residues. Germline trimming cut 2 bases from V and 6 bases from J; bases unmatched to any gene: 2. Here the CDR3 reads CSARSDRDTQYF. DNA for the CDR3: TGCAGTGCTAGATCGGACAGGGATACGCAGTATTTT.

This chain uses TRBV12-3 or TRBV12-4 with TRBJ2-3; tentatively, D is TRBD1 or TRBD2 (6 bases each). The CDR3 has 12 amino acids. V was cut by 1 base and J by 8 bases, with 7 bases left in between. In nucleotides, the CDR3 is TGTGCCAGCAGTTTAGAGGGGGGTACGCAGTATTTT. It encodes CASSLEGGTQYF.

The table lists this clonotype with a few counts. V and J are TRBV2 and TRBJ2-7; 12 positions agree with TRBD2. J was trimmed by 7 bases and V by 7 bases; bases with no gene match: 5. Per the germline V gene, CDR1 is SNHLY and CDR2 is FYNNEI. CDR3 size: 13 residues. The CDR3 loop reads CASTTSGGWEQYF. As DNA, the CDR3 is TGTGCCAGCACGACTAGCGGGGGATGGGAGCAGTACTTC.

The V call is TRBV21-1, the J call TRBJ2-5. TRBV21-1 represents a pseudogene. CDR3 length equals 14 residues. The CDR3 sequence: CASSKAGVEETQYF. CDR3 DNA: TGTGCCAGCAGCAAAGCGGGGGTGGAGGAGACCCAGTACTTC.

The gene calls are TRBV27 and TRBJ2-1; no firm D call. Trimming removed 4 bases at V and 6 bases at J, with 10 bases between. Germline lookup yields CDR1 MNHEY and CDR2 SMNVEV (reference sequence). The CDR3 runs to 13 residues. CDR3 sequence reads: CASSWALGNEQFF. The CDR3 DNA is TGTGCCAGCAGTTGGGCGCTCGGCAATGAGCAGTTCTTC.